These T cell receptor beta chains were read from a single sample in a study of T cells in Graves' hyperthyroidism and ophthalmopathy. One entry per CDR3 protein, called by TCRdb with MiXCR from the multiplex PCR reads. Counted here are 650,000 to 700,000 distinct CDR3 sequences, 17% occurring once; the ten biggest clones make up 15%. Input material: blood. The receptors were gathered from a man aged 45-65 years with Graves' hyperthyroidism. Each CDR3 is given with its conserved first and last residue. Each record gives: clone size, J gene, V gene, D gene, CDR3 protein, CDR3 DNA. The D gene is left open where the match is weak. For some rows the clone size is stated as once, few or many, or as a class when expanded; others skip it.

size: -; J: TRBJ2-1; V: TRBV10-3; D: TRBD1; CDR3: CAIRADRGRLGEQFF; DNA: TGTGCCATCAGAGCTGACAGGGGGCGGTTAGGGGAGCAGTTCTTC
size: few; J: TRBJ2-3; V: TRBV24-1; D: TRBD2; CDR3: CATSDSLAGDTQYF; DNA: TGTGCCACCAGTGATAGTCTAGCGGGAGATACGCAGTATTTT
size: -; J: TRBJ2-7; V: TRBV5-1; D: TRBD2; CDR3: CASSLAIGDYVSYEQYF; DNA: TGCGCCAGCAGCTTGGCAATAGGGGACTACGTCTCGTACGAGCAGTACTTC
size: many; J: TRBJ2-7; V: TRBV20-1; D: TRBD2; CDR3: CSAPGLVDHEQYF; DNA: TGCAGTGCGCCCGGACTAGTCGACCACGAGCAGTACTTC
size: few; J: TRBJ1-6; V: TRBV5-1; D: -; CDR3: CASSLVADNSPLHF; DNA: TGCGCCAGCAGCTTGGTGGCTGATAATTCACCCCTCCACTTT
size: few; J: TRBJ2-7; V: TRBV19; D: TRBD2; CDR3: CASSMVGLAAYEQYF; DNA: TGTGCCAGTAGTATGGTGGGACTAGCCGCCTACGAGCAGTACTTC
size: many; J: TRBJ1-2; V: TRBV12-3/TRBV12-4; D: -; CDR3: CASSPAGFYGYTF; DNA: TGTGCCAGCAGTCCCGCGGGTTTCTATGGCTACACCTTC
size: -; J: TRBJ2-2; V: TRBV28; D: TRBD1; CDR3: CASSPGDRVNTGELFF; DNA: TGTGCCAGCAGTCCAGGGGACAGGGTGAACACCGGGGAGCTGTTTTTT
size: many; J: TRBJ1-1; V: TRBV10-3; D: -; CDR3: CAISEGKGYTEAFF; DNA: TGTGCCATCAGTGAGGGAAAGGGCTACACTGAAGCTTTCTTT
size: -; J: TRBJ2-2; V: TRBV28; D: -; CDR3: CASSYASAGELFF; DNA: TGTGCCAGCAGCTACGCGAGCGCCGGGGAGCTGTTTTTT
size: few; J: TRBJ2-5; V: TRBV7-8; D: -; CDR3: CASSSREELRETQYF; DNA: TGTGCCAGCAGCTCAAGGGAGGAGTTACGGGAGACCCAGTACTTC
size: few; J: TRBJ2-1; V: TRBV30; D: -; CDR3: CAWSSGAYNEQFF; DNA: TGTGCCTGGAGTTCGGGGGCCTACAATGAGCAGTTCTTC
size: many; J: TRBJ2-7; V: TRBV6-5; D: TRBD2; CDR3: CASSYSRREELSYEQYF; DNA: TGTGCCAGCAGTTACTCGAGGCGGGAGGAACTCTCCTACGAGCAGTACTTC
size: many; J: TRBJ1-1; V: TRBV10-3; D: -; CDR3: CAISGTPNTEAFF; DNA: TGTGCCATCAGTGGTACGCCCAACACTGAAGCTTTCTTT
size: many; J: TRBJ2-5; V: TRBV10-3; D: -; CDR3: CAISESHGALGETQYF; DNA: TGTGCCATCAGTGAGTCACATGGAGCTCTAGGAGAGACCCAGTACTTC
size: -; J: TRBJ1-4; V: TRBV19; D: -; CDR3: CASSLQGATTEKLFF; DNA: TGTGCCAGTAGTCTGCAAGGGGCCACTACAGAAAAACTGTTTTTT
size: many; J: TRBJ2-7; V: TRBV27; D: TRBD1; CDR3: CASGTVPTYEQYF; DNA: TGTGCCAGCGGGACAGTCCCAACCTACGAGCAGTACTTC
size: many; J: TRBJ2-5; V: TRBV28; D: -; CDR3: CASSRGIETQYF; DNA: TGTGCCAGCAGTCGCGGGATAGAGACCCAGTACTTC
size: -; J: TRBJ2-1; V: TRBV10-1; D: TRBD2; CDR3: CASTGTSGLYNEQFF; DNA: TGCGCCAGCACCGGGACTAGCGGGTTATACAATGAGCAGTTCTTC
size: many; J: TRBJ1-2; V: TRBV2; D: -; CDR3: CASSEASGRNYGYTF; DNA: TGTGCCAGCAGTGAAGCGTCCGGCAGGAACTATGGCTACACCTTC
size: -; J: TRBJ2-1; V: TRBV13; D: -; CDR3: CASSWRLPTTSYNEQFF; DNA: TGTGCCAGCAGCTGGCGATTACCGACGACTTCCTACAATGAGCAGTTCTTC
size: -; J: TRBJ1-4; V: TRBV27; D: -; CDR3: CASRLHGRNNEKLFF; DNA: TGTGCCAGCAGACTCCACGGACGGAATAATGAAAAACTGTTTTTT
size: -; J: TRBJ2-7; V: TRBV9; D: -; CDR3: CASSANRKTYEQYF; DNA: TGTGCCAGCAGCGCGAACAGGAAGACCTACGAGCAGTACTTC
size: few; J: TRBJ1-1; V: TRBV6-5; D: -; CDR3: CASSFTGNSNTEAFF; DNA: TGTGCCAGCAGTTTTACAGGGAATTCGAACACTGAAGCTTTCTTT
size: -; J: TRBJ1-2; V: TRBV20-1; D: -; CDR3: CSAPLVDRGYGYTF; DNA: TGCAGTGCCCCACTTGTAGACAGAGGCTATGGCTACACCTTC